The 9 T cell receptor beta chains given below trace back to one sample, sequenced in a study of CD8+ T cells in alopecia areata. Sequencing used cDNA as its template, made by extracting RNA and reverse transcribing it. Profiling relied on immunoSEQ multiplex PCR, and the TCRdb table lists in-frame clones only, not all of them. The table records about 69,000 clones, approximately 60% of them present only once. Sequenced here: CD8+ T cells sorted from blood, sampled at week 0. The receptor source for this set is a human donor with alopecia areata.

Relative to its sample, this clone is medium-sized. This chain links TRBV4-3 with TRBJ2-2, with D unclear. Trimming removed 1 base at V and 1 base at J, with 16 bases between. The CDR3 runs 18 residues. Germline CDR1 is LGHNA and CDR2 is YSLEER. CDR3 bases: TGCGCCAGCAGCCAAGGTGTTTTAGTTTGGGGGAACACCGGGGAGCTGTTTTTT. As protein: CASSQGVLVWGNTGELFF.

The chain combines TRBV28 with TRBJ2-2, with a weak D call TRBD2 (6 bases). Between the trimmed V and J ends, which lost 7 bases and 4 bases, there was a span of 19 bases. The germline V gene encodes CDR1 MDHEN and CDR2 SYDVKM. This CDR3 has 16 residues. CDR3 residues: CASNPRNPGGTGELFF. The DNA for the CDR3 is TGTGCCAGCAACCCCCGGAACCCCGGGGGCACCGGGGAGCTGTTTTTT.

The chain uses TRBV2 and TRBJ1-5, with a possible D match to TRBD1 (5 bases). V was trimmed by 6 bases and J by 3 bases, leaving 15 bases between them. The CDR3 length is 15 residues. In germline, CDR1 is SNHLY, CDR2 FYNNEI. The CDR3 reads CASSENGGSNQPQHF. The CDR3 nucleotides are TGTGCCAGCAGCGAAAACGGGGGTTCCAATCAGCCCCAGCATTTT.

J is TRBJ1-2 and V is TRBV27; D call uncertain. The CDR3 contains 11 residues. V was shortened by 10 bases and J by 4 bases, with 10 bases between the two germline ends. CDR1 and CDR2 (germline): MNHEY, SMNVEV (reference sequence). The CDR3 protein is CATESSYGYTF. The CDR3 DNA reads as TGTGCCACCGAATCCTCCTATGGCTACACCTTC.

The sample holds one count of this clone. The chain employs TRBV30 and TRBJ1-1; D remains ambiguous. This CDR3 contains 13 residues. CDR1 is GTSNPN, CDR2 SVGIG, per germline (reference sequence). V lost 6 bases to trimming and J lost 4 bases, with 15 bases between them. CDR3 sequence (DNA): TGTGCCTGTCACACAGCCCGGGGCACTGAAGCTTTCTTT. It encodes CACHTARGTEAFF.

This clone has more than one count but fewer than ten. This chain joins TRBV6-5 and TRBJ2-3; D unresolved. From germline, CDR1 is MNHEY and CDR2 SVGAGI. CDR3 length: 16 residues. Trimming shortened V by 0 bases and J by 4 bases, and 14 bases separated the two germline ends. CDR3 sequence (DNA): TGTGCCAGCAGTTACTCCAGTACCCTCGTCGCAGATACGCAGTATTTT. This sequence encodes CASSYSSTLVADTQYF.

This clone was counted only a few times. The chain links TRBV27 to TRBJ2-1, with D tentatively TRBD1 or TRBD2 (5 bases each). The CDR3 covers 15 residues. Germline V lookup: CDR1 MNHEY, CDR2 SMNVEV (reference sequence). V lost 0 bases and J 4 bases, leaving 10 bases between the germline ends. The CDR3 DNA reads TGTGCCAGCAGTTTATCAAGGGACGAGTACAATGAGCAGTTCTTC. Its protein is CASSLSRDEYNEQFF.

The J gene is TRBJ2-5, the V gene TRBV15; TRBD2 agrees at 8 bases. Germline V gene sequence: CDR1 LNHNV, CDR2 YYDKDF (reference sequence). The CDR3 is made up of 14 amino acids. The V segment lost 8 bases and the J segment 3 bases; nucleotides outside the gene matches: 8. CDR3 sequence reads: CATRPAGEEETQYF. The CDR3 nucleotides read TGTGCCACCCGGCCAGCGGGAGAGGAAGAGACCCAGTACTTC.

The rearrangement links TRBV9 to TRBJ2-3; D call uncertain. This CDR3 comprises 15 residues. The germline V gene has CDR1 SGDLS and CDR2 YYNGEE. V dropped 0 bases and J dropped 2 bases, with 10 bases sitting between them. Here the CDR3 DNA reads TGTGCCAGCAGCGTAGCGTCGGAGTCCACAGATACGCAGTATTTT. The encoded protein is CASSVASESTDTQYF.